Shown below are 22 T cell receptor beta chains from a single sample sequenced in a study of blood T cell repertoires in COVID-19. This table comes from immunoSEQ multiplex PCR, and its TCRdb copy is limited to in-frame clones, with some not included. This sample yields about 320,000 clones, of which around 84% are seen a single time; under 2% belongs to the top ten. Sequenced sample: PBMCs or T cells enriched from blood (not recorded which). These receptors all come from a woman in her 30s who had been exposed to COVID-19.

V is TRBV30 and J is TRBJ2-7, with 7 bases matching TRBD2. The CDR3 has 12 amino acids. The trim removed 4 bases at V and 6 bases at J, leaving 6 bases unmatched. Germline V gene sequence: CDR1 GTSNPN, CDR2 SVGIG (reference sequence). DNA of the CDR3: TGTGCCTGGAACGCGGGAGTACGCGAGCAGTACTTC. The encoded protein is CAWNAGVREQYF.

The chain combines TRBV19 with TRBJ2-7; tentative D call: TRBD2 (7 bases). CDR1 LNHDA and CDR2 SQIVND come from the germline V gene (reference sequence). Trimming shortened V by 5 bases and J by 5 bases, and 19 bases separated the two germline ends. This CDR3 is built from 15 residues. CDR3 nucleotides: TGTGCCAGTAGTGCGGGGGCCCTCGGCGGCCACGAGCAGTACTTC. Translated, it gives CASSAGALGGHEQYF.

This sequence joins TRBV19 and TRBJ2-2; D is perhaps TRBD2 (5 bases). Germline loops: CDR1 LNHDA, CDR2 SQIVND (reference sequence). The germline V and J ends were trimmed by 1 base and 6 bases, with 18 bases remaining between them. There are 17 residues in the CDR3. In DNA form, the CDR3 reads TGTGCCAGTAGTATAGCACGGACTCTCCGGAGCGCCGGGGAGCTGTTTTTT. This gives the protein CASSIARTLRSAGELFF.

The table lists this clone with a few counts. The CDR3 DNA reads as TGTGCCAGCAGCCGAGAGGGGACAGGGCACTATGGCTACACCTTC. It codes for CASSREGTGHYGYTF. The gene calls are TRBV6-5 and TRBJ1-2, with TRBD1 matching 9 bases. The CDR3 has 15 residues. Germline CDR1 is MNHEY and CDR2 is SVGAGI. The V and J ends lost 6 bases and 3 bases, in that order; junction bases with no gene match: 8.

The rearrangement uses TRBV10-1 and TRBJ1-1; D uncertain. Trimming removed 3 bases from V and 3 bases from J, with 5 bases in between. The CDR3 runs 12 residues. The germline V gene encodes CDR1 WNHNN and CDR2 SYGVQD (reference sequence). This CDR3 is CASSEEDTEAFF. The CDR3 region has the DNA TGCGCCAGCAGTGAAGAGGACACTGAAGCTTTCTTT.

The chain has TRBV10-1 and TRBJ2-3, with a weak D call TRBD2 (5 bases). Germline values: CDR1 WNHNN, CDR2 SYGVQD (reference sequence). V gave up 0 bases and J gave up 0 bases, with 7 bases separating them. This CDR3 has 15 amino acids. The CDR3 DNA follows: TGCGCCAGCAGTGAGTCGCGGGCGAGCACAGATACGCAGTATTTT. Amino acid sequence: CASSESRASTDTQYF.

This clone was observed a single time. The gene calls are TRBV28 and TRBJ1-6; 7 bases agree with TRBD1. The CDR3 spans 12 residues. Germline V lookup: CDR1 MDHEN, CDR2 SYDVKM. CDR3 amino acids: CVTGDYNSPLHF. CDR3 nucleotides: TGTGTCACAGGGGACTATAATTCACCCCTCCACTTT. Supplemented by reference TRBV28 and TRBJ1-6, the full variable domain reads DVKVTQSSRYLVKRTGEKVFLECVQDMDHENMFWYRQDPGLGLRLIYFSYDVKMKEKGDIPEGYSVSREKKERFSLILESASTNQTSMYLCVTGDYNSPLHFGNGTRLTVT.

This rearrangement joins TRBV4-3 to TRBJ2-2; the D gene is possibly TRBD1 (6 bases). The CDR3 totals 15 residues. Germline CDR1 LGHNA, CDR2 YSLEER. V lost 0 bases to trimming and J lost 4 bases, with 9 bases between them. CDR3 region: CASSQDGTITGELFF. The CDR3 DNA reads as TGCGCCAGCAGCCAAGATGGGACAATCACCGGGGAGCTGTTTTTT.

The rearrangement uses TRBV7-3 and TRBJ2-5, with 8 bases matching TRBD2. V lost 2 bases to trimming and J lost 7 bases; unmatched junction nucleotides: 9. Germline CDR1 SGHTA, CDR2 FQGTGA. The CDR3 is made up of 15 amino acids. CDR3 DNA: TGTGCCAGCAGCTTACAAAGCGGGAGCCCGGGGACCCAGTACTTC. It translates to CASSLQSGSPGTQYF.

The chain employs TRBV27 and TRBJ2-3; tentatively, D is TRBD1 (5 bases). From germline, CDR1 is MNHEY and CDR2 SMNVEV (reference sequence). CDR3 length: 13 amino acids. Trimming removed 6 bases at V and 3 bases at J, with 10 bases between. The CDR3 DNA follows: TGTGCCAGCAGATATCCAGGGACAGATACGCAGTATTTT. This codes for CASRYPGTDTQYF.

This clone appeared a single time. The rearrangement joins TRBV18 to TRBJ2-5; TRBD2 agrees at 10 bases. V was clipped by 4 bases and J by 1 base; unmatched bases: 3. The CDR3 is made up of 15 amino acids. The germline CDR1 and CDR2 sequences are KGHSH and LQKENI. DNA of the CDR3: TGTGCCAGCTCACGGGCTAGCGGGGGCCAAGAGACCCAGTACTTC. Translated: CASSRASGGQETQYF.

The V and J genes are TRBV11-2 and TRBJ1-1; a weak D match, TRBD1 (5 bases). Trimming shortened V by 5 bases and J by 9 bases, and 19 bases separated the two germline ends. CDR1 SGHAT and CDR2 FQNNGV come from the germline V gene. CDR3 length: 14 amino acids. CDR3 loop: CASSPYWGEGKAFF. CDR3 DNA sequence: TGTGCCAGCAGCCCGTACTGGGGGGAGGGGAAAGCTTTCTTT.

The chain carries TRBV24-1 and TRBJ2-3; no definite D call. Between the trimmed V and J ends, which lost 5 bases and 3 bases, there was a span of 11 bases. CDR3 size: 14 residues. The germline gives CDR1 KGHDR, CDR2 SFDVKD. CDR3: CATSGGVGTDTQYF. As DNA, the CDR3 is TGTGCCACCAGTGGAGGAGTCGGTACAGATACGCAGTATTTT.

The chain couples TRBV10-3 to TRBJ2-3, with D tentatively TRBD2 (6 bases). The CDR3 is made up of 15 amino acids. Germline CDR1 reads ENHRY; CDR2 reads SYGVKD. The V and J ends lost 6 bases and 4 bases respectively, with 17 bases between them. The CDR3 nucleotides read TGTGCCATCAGAGGTTCGGGGAGGTGGGCAGATACGCAGTATTTT. It is translated as CAIRGSGRWADTQYF.

This clone was observed a single time. The gene calls are TRBV5-1 and TRBJ1-4; D unresolved. Trimming removed 4 bases from V and 0 bases from J, with 13 bases in between. Germline assignment: CDR1 SGHRS and CDR2 YFSETQ. The CDR3 spans 16 residues. The CDR3 sequence: CASSPSLGATNEKLFF. As DNA, the CDR3 is TGCGCCAGCAGCCCAAGCCTGGGAGCAACTAATGAAAAACTGTTTTTT.

This chain connects TRBV30 to TRBJ2-1; 12 bases are a match to TRBD2. Germline CDR1 GTSNPN, CDR2 SVGIG (reference sequence). CDR3 length: 15 residues. The junction had 8 bases not matched to a gene; V was cut back by 3 bases and J by 8 bases. The chain's CDR3 is CAWRASGRALYEQFF. Written as DNA, the CDR3 is TGTGCCTGGAGAGCTAGCGGGAGGGCCCTCTATGAGCAGTTCTTC.

Notes on this clone: The same CDR3 arises from other DNA sequences in this sample as well. The gene calls are TRBV19 and TRBJ1-1; 7 bases match TRBD1. Per the germline V gene, CDR1 is LNHDA and CDR2 is SQIVND (reference sequence). The junction had 4 bases not matched to a gene; V was cut back by 5 bases and J by 4 bases. The CDR3 spans 13 residues. CDR3 region: CASSASGGTEAFF. The CDR3 DNA is TGTGCCAGTAGTGCCTCAGGGGGCACTGAAGCTTTCTTT.

The V gene is TRBV28, the J gene TRBJ2-5; the match to TRBD1 covers 10 bases. Germline trimming cut 4 bases from V and 4 bases from J; bases unmatched to any gene: 6. The CDR3 spans 15 residues. In germline, CDR1 is MDHEN, CDR2 SYDVKM. Written as DNA, the CDR3 is TGTGCCAGCAGTTACCAGGGACAGGGGTCAGAGACCCAGTACTTC. Its translation is CASSYQGQGSETQYF.

The gene calls are TRBV27 and TRBJ2-1; a weak D match, TRBD2 (5 bases). This CDR3 region has 16 residues. Trimming removed 4 bases at V and 4 bases at J, with 17 bases between. Germline V lookup: CDR1 MNHEY, CDR2 SMNVEV (reference sequence). CDR3 in amino acids: CASSSIFLSGYNEQFF. CDR3 coding DNA: TGTGCCAGCAGTTCGATATTCCTTTCGGGGTACAATGAGCAGTTCTTC.

V usage is TRBV4-3 and J usage is TRBJ1-2; D is ambiguous. CDR3 length: 15 amino acids. With 0 bases removed from V and 5 bases from J, the gap between germline ends came to 13 bases. Germline CDR1 LGHNA, CDR2 YSLEER. The CDR3 sequence is CASSQDRNLWYGYTF. In DNA, the CDR3 is TGCGCCAGCAGCCAAGATAGAAATTTATGGTATGGCTACACCTTC.

This clone was seen a handful of times. This chain connects TRBV2 to TRBJ1-5; D perhaps matches TRBD1 (5 bases). The CDR3 spans 15 residues. Trimming cost V 10 bases and J 4 bases, with 20 bases left between them. Germline V gene data show CDR1 as SNHLY and CDR2 as FYNNEI. As DNA, the CDR3 is TGTGCCACCCTAGGAGGGATGGGGGGAAATCAGCCCCAGCATTTT. Encoded protein: CATLGGMGGNQPQHF.

V gene TRBV4-2 combines with J gene TRBJ2-7, with 8 positions matching TRBD2. The CDR3 contains 18 residues. The J segment lost 1 base and the V segment lost 3 bases, leaving 14 bases of the junction unmatched. Germline V gene data show CDR1 as LGHNA and CDR2 as YNFKEQ. The CDR3 reads CASSHLAGGEYRSYEQYF. CDR3 DNA sequence: TGTGCCAGCAGCCACCTCGCGGGAGGAGAGTATAGGTCCTACGAGCAGTACTTC.